The clone carrying this TCR beta chain was detected only a few times. Its antigen is not identified. This sample stems from a study of cytomegalovirus exposure and HLA in healthy donors. Study findings and constraints: Indistinguishable V segments such as TRBV6-2 and TRBV6-3 were excluded. In a later analysis, parvovirus B19, influenza, CMV and Epstein-Barr virus appeared linked to several top co-occurrence clusters. Most of the CMV-associated TCR beta chains (in a later analysis) appeared to be HLA-restricted. In a later analysis, V- and J-gene trimming of beta chains associated with a DCLRE1C missense variant, replicated independently.

CDR1 is KGHSH, CDR2 LQKENI, per germline. CDR3 size: 15 residues. Trimming cost V 1 base and J 2 bases, with 11 bases left between them. Primers: 60 Vbeta forward and 13 Jbeta reverse. This table comes from immunoSEQ multiplex PCR, and its TCRdb copy is limited to in-frame clones, with some not included. The sample shows 150,000 to 200,000 clones, 81% of them seen only once. The chain has TRBV18 and TRBJ1-1; D may be TRBD1 (5 bases). The sequence derives from a man aged 18 to 29 in good health and CMV-seronegative. Input material: PBMCs. CDR3 nucleotide sequence: TGTGCCAGCTCACCACGATCAGGGCCCAACACTGAAGCTTTCTTT. Protein: CASSPRSGPNTEAFF.